A single T cell receptor (beta chain) is shown here with its context. V was pared by 0 bases and J by 12 bases, with 13 bases of the junction left unmatched. The CDR3 totals 17 residues. Per the germline V gene, CDR1 is SGHDN and CDR2 is FVKESK. The data stem from a study of blood T cell repertoires in COVID-19. Data came from immunoSEQ multiplex PCR; TCRdb stores just in-frame clones and leaves some out. The table records 200,000 to 300,000 clones, about four fifths of them present only once. This rearrangement joins TRBV14 to TRBJ2-1; 11 bases line up with TRBD2. Sequencing used peripheral blood. The receptor was derived from a man in his fifties or sixties with acute or convalescent COVID-19. CDR3 nucleotides: TGTGCCAGCAGCCAAGATACGGGACTAGCGGAGTTGAAGGGGCAGTTCTTC. Translated: CASSQDTGLAELKGQFF.